A single sample gave rise to the 19 T cell receptor beta chains below, sequenced in a study of cytomegalovirus exposure and HLA in healthy donors. Researchers ran the PCR with 60 Vbeta and 13 Jbeta primers. TCRdb's copy holds only in-frame clones and misses some; the assay was immunoSEQ multiplex PCR. The repertoire holds 100,000 to 150,000 clones, with about 68% as singletons. Input material: PBMCs. The receptors come from a man aged 40-49 years in good health and CMV-seropositive.

This clone was observed once. The CDR3 reads CASSSGGSQETQYF. CDR3 in DNA: TGTGCCAGCAGCTCCGGGGGTTCCCAAGAGACCCAGTACTTC. The chain couples TRBV7-8 to TRBJ2-5, with D possibly being TRBD2 (6 bases). This CDR3 is built from 14 residues. V gave up 4 bases and J gave up 1 base, with 10 bases separating them. Germline CDR1 is SGHVS and CDR2 is FQNEAQ.

This chain connects TRBV27 to TRBJ2-2, with unresolved D. Germline V gene sequence: CDR1 MNHEY, CDR2 SMNVEV (reference sequence). V lost 2 bases and J 4 bases, leaving 5 bases between the germline ends. This CDR3 contains 13 residues. CDR3 coding DNA: TGTGCCAGCAGTTTAGGGCGCACCGGGGAGCTGTTTTTT. Translation: CASSLGRTGELFF.

The chain couples TRBV5-1 to TRBJ2-6, with D perhaps TRBD1 (6 bases). Trimming removed 3 bases from V and 4 bases from J, with 11 bases in between. The CDR3 spans 15 residues. Germline lookup yields CDR1 SGHRS and CDR2 YFSETQ. The CDR3 protein is CASSSTGTGANVLTF. The CDR3 bases are TGCGCCAGCAGCTCGACAGGCACCGGGGCCAACGTCCTGACTTTC.

The rearrangement joins TRBV2 to TRBJ1-1; 7 bases align to TRBD1. In germline, CDR1 is SNHLY, CDR2 FYNNEI. J lost 1 base, V lost 8 bases, and 4 bases had no gene match. The CDR3 loop spans 13 amino acids. The CDR3 nucleotides are TGTGCCAGCGGGGGACAGTCGAACACTGAAGCTTTCTTT. Translating it yields CASGGQSNTEAFF. Drawing the rest from reference TRBV2 and TRBJ1-1, the complete variable domain is EPEVTQTPSHQVTQMGQEVILRCVPISNHLYFYWYRQILGQKVEFLVSFYNNEISEKSEIFDDQFSVERPDGSNFTLKIRSTKLEDSAMYFCASGGQSNTEAFFGQGTRLTVV.

This clone was recorded only once. The chain couples TRBV28 to TRBJ2-1; D is uncertain. V dropped 2 bases and J dropped 9 bases, with 11 bases sitting between them. Looked up from germline, CDR1 is MDHEN and CDR2 is SYDVKM. The CDR3 contains 13 residues. The CDR3 protein is CASSLGSPGEQFF. The CDR3 DNA reads TGTGCCAGCAGTTTAGGGTCGCCGGGTGAGCAGTTCTTC. The full variable domain, rest sourced from reference TRBV28 and TRBJ2-1, is DVKVTQSSRYLVKRTGEKVFLECVQDMDHENMFWYRQDPGLGLRLIYFSYDVKMKEKGDIPEGYSVSREKKERFSLILESASTNQTSMYLCASSLGSPGEQFFGPGTRLTVL.

This sequence joins TRBV30 and TRBJ1-2; D uncertain. CDR3 length: 14 residues. With 5 bases removed from V and 3 bases from J, the gap between germline ends came to 16 bases. Germline assignment: CDR1 GTSNPN and CDR2 SVGIG (reference sequence). This chain's CDR3 is CAWYFSSQDYGYTF. CDR3 coding DNA: TGTGCCTGGTACTTCTCTTCCCAAGACTATGGCTACACCTTC.

The chain recombines TRBV10-2 with TRBJ2-1, with D perhaps TRBD1 (6 bases). This CDR3 is 14 amino acids long. Between the trimmed V and J ends, which lost 3 bases and 7 bases, there was a span of 13 bases. Germline V gives CDR1 WSHSY, CDR2 SAAADI. CDR3 DNA sequence: TGCGCCAGCAGTGACTGGCAGGGGCAGAATGAGCAGTTCTTC. Its translation is CASSDWQGQNEQFF.

The chain couples TRBV30 to TRBJ1-4, with no clear D. Trimming took 1 base from V and 8 from J, leaving 23 bases between them. CDR1 and CDR2 from the germline V gene are GTSNPN and SVGIG (reference sequence). This CDR3 region has 17 residues. CDR3 protein: CAWSAFPIFGLTEKLFF. The CDR3 region has the DNA TGTGCCTGGAGTGCCTTTCCCATCTTTGGCCTTACCGAAAAACTGTTTTTT.

Worth noting for this clone: At one boundary the junction diverges from the germline segment, which might be a read error. This chain joins TRBV6-5 and TRBJ1-1; weak D call: TRBD1 (6 bases). Per the germline V gene, CDR1 is MNHEY and CDR2 is SVGAGI. This CDR3 is 13 amino acids long. The CDR3 sequence: CASSSPGGGLMVF. As DNA, the CDR3 is TGTGCCAGCAGTTCCCCGGGGGGCGGTTTAATGGTCTTT.

V is TRBV19 and J is TRBJ1-2, with D tentatively TRBD1 (5 bases). Germline V gene lookup returns CDR1 LNHDA and CDR2 SQIVND (reference sequence). V gave up 5 bases and J gave up 6 bases, with 22 bases separating them. The CDR3 runs to 16 residues. Here the CDR3 DNA reads TGTGCCAGTAGTCAGGGACTCATGTCTGCGGGACATGGCTACACCTTC. Protein product: CASSQGLMSAGHGYTF.

This chain links TRBV10-3 with TRBJ2-7, with D perhaps matching TRBD2 (5 bases). The CDR3 spans 13 residues. Per the germline V gene, CDR1 is ENHRY and CDR2 is SYGVKD. Between the trimmed V and J ends, which lost 4 bases and 2 bases, there was a span of 9 bases. The CDR3, as DNA: TGTGCCATCAGTGCTCCCGGGGCCTACGAGCAGTACTTC. Its translation: CAISAPGAYEQYF.

V is TRBV5-6 and J is TRBJ2-3; TRBD2 agrees at 7 bases. The CDR3 totals 15 residues. Looked up from germline, CDR1 is SGHDT and CDR2 is YYEEEE. V lost 4 bases to trimming and J lost 0 bases; unmatched junction nucleotides: 5. For the CDR3, the DNA is TGTGCCAGCAGCCTCATGGGGGGGAGCACAGATACGCAGTATTTT. It encodes CASSLMGGSTDTQYF. Using reference TRBV5-6 and TRBJ2-3 for the parts outside the CDR3, the full variable domain is DAGVTQSPTHLIKTRGQQVTLRCSPKSGHDTVSWYQQALGQGPQFIFQYYEEEERQRGNFPDRFSGHQFPNYSSELNVNALLLGDSALYLCASSLMGGSTDTQYFGPGTRLTVL.

The chain is built from TRBV7-6 and TRBJ2-3; D is undetermined. Germline loops: CDR1 SGHVS, CDR2 FNYEAQ. This CDR3 is 16 amino acids long. The V end lost 1 base, the J end lost 4 bases, and 15 bases lay between the germline ends. The CDR3 coding sequence is TGTGCCAGCAGCTTAGTGGATGCAGAGGCGGCAGATACGCAGTATTTT. Protein sequence: CASSLVDAEAADTQYF.

V is TRBV5-8 and J is TRBJ1-1; 10 bases agree with TRBD1. V gave up 4 bases and J gave up 2 bases; unmatched junction bases: 8. The CDR3 totals 16 residues. From germline, CDR1 is SGHTS and CDR2 YDEGEE. Written as DNA, the CDR3 is TGTGCCAGCAGCAACCCGGGACAGGGGTTCAACACTGAAGCTTTCTTT. This codes for CASSNPGQGFNTEAFF.

The chain's CDR3 is CASSRDRASNQPQHF. The DNA of the CDR3 is TGTGCCAGCAGTCGGGACAGGGCAAGCAATCAGCCCCAGCATTTT. V usage is TRBV6-6 and J usage is TRBJ1-5; 9 bases align to TRBD1. Germline lookup yields CDR1 MNHNY and CDR2 SVGAGI (reference sequence). The length of the CDR3 is 15 residues. V lost 5 bases and J lost 1; bases outside the gene matches: 3.

This clone was found once. The rearrangement links TRBV27 to TRBJ1-2, with D uncertain. The CDR3 contains 13 residues. From germline, CDR1 is MNHEY and CDR2 SMNVEV (reference sequence). V lost 3 bases, J lost 3 bases, and 8 bases lay in between. The CDR3 region is CASSLGRYYGYTF. CDR3 in DNA: TGTGCCAGCAGTTTGGGGAGATACTATGGCTACACCTTC.

This clone was seen only a few times. The CDR3: CASRGTEGNQPQHF. The CDR3 DNA reads TGTGCCAGTAGAGGGACAGAGGGCAATCAGCCCCAGCATTTT. The chain uses TRBV19 and TRBJ1-5, with 7 bases lining up with TRBD1. This CDR3 has 14 residues. V dropped 6 bases and J dropped 2; count of bases not matched to a gene: 4. The germline V gene encodes CDR1 LNHDA and CDR2 SQIVND (reference sequence).

There are a few counts of this clone. This chain's CDR3 is CASSLHEETAYEQYF. Written as DNA, the CDR3 is TGTGCCAGCTCCTTGCATGAGGAGACGGCATACGAGCAGTACTTC. The chain couples TRBV27 to TRBJ2-7; D remains unclear. V lost 8 bases and J 4 bases, leaving 21 bases between the germline ends. The CDR3 is 15 amino acids. From germline, CDR1 is MNHEY and CDR2 SMNVEV (reference sequence).

This clone was seen more than once but under ten times. CDR3 bases: TGTGCCAGCAGCGAGACTAGCGGGGCATCCGTTGAGCAGTTCTTC. Protein sequence: CASSETSGASVEQFF. The V gene is TRBV11-3, the J gene TRBJ2-1, with 11 bases identical to TRBD2. From germline, CDR1 is SGHNT and CDR2 YENEEA. The J segment lost 9 bases and the V segment lost 5 bases, leaving 9 bases of the junction unmatched. The CDR3 contains 15 residues.